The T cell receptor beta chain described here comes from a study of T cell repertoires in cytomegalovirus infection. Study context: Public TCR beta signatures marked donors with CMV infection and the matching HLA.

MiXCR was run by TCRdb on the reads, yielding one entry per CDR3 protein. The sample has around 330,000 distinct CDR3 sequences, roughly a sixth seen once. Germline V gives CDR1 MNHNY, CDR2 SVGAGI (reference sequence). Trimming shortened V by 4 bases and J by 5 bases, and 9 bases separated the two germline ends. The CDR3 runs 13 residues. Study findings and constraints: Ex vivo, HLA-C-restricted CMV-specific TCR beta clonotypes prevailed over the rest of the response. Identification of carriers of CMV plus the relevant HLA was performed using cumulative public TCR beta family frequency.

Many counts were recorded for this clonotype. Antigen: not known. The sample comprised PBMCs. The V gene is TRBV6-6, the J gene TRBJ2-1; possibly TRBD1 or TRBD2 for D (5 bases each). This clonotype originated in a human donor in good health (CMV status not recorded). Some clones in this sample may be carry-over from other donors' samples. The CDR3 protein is CASSSGRNNEQFF. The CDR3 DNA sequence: TGTGCCAGCAGTTCGGGACGGAACAATGAGCAGTTCTTC.